This TCR beta chain was recovered during a study of post-analysis software for immune sequencing data. Notes on this clonotype: Its matching antigen is unknown.

CDR1 and CDR2 from the germline V gene are GTSNPN and SVGIG (reference sequence). V lost 4 bases and J 4 bases, leaving 10 bases between the germline ends. The CDR3 consists of 12 residues. Unique molecular identifiers were carried by the TCR beta cDNA libraries. A single record per CDR3 protein comes from TCRdb applying MiXCR to the PCR reads. The top ten hold roughly 3.4% of the sample, which has roughly 200,000 distinct CDR3 sequences, 29% seen once. The study, taken as a whole, reports: When patients were compared with controls, about 5 TRBV segments were more frequent, TRBV5-6, TRBV5-1 and TRBV20-1 among them. Those samples that were prepared in the same batch co-clustered strongly by F measure.

The sequence was obtained from a girl younger than 18 with multiple sclerosis. The gene calls are TRBV30 and TRBJ1-2; D not resolved. Sequenced sample: blood. CDR3 sequence (DNA): TGTGCCTGGACGGAACACCTCTATGGCTACACCTTC. Protein: CAWTEHLYGYTF.